Detailed here is one T cell receptor (beta chain). Study processing details: Reference gene primer amplification in the assay estimated nucleated cell counts. Repertoires were generated with immunoSEQ multiplex PCR, while TCRdb's copy carries only in-frame clones and drops some. V and J calls and clone size follow that table, whereas D and trimming were derived from the DNA. This repertoire shows about 190,000 clones, around nine tenths found once; its top ten account for approximately 7%. These data come from a study of blood T cell repertoires in COVID-19. In the study overall: There were acute and convalescent COVID-19 samples, and they came from the United States, Italy and Spain. The analysed material was cDNA or gDNA that came from T cells, B-cell-depleted T cells, or PBMCs.

With 0 bases removed from V and 1 base from J, the gap between germline ends came to 12 bases. This CDR3 comprises 16 residues. Looked up from germline, CDR1 is LGHNA and CDR2 is YNFKEQ. The material sequenced was peripheral blood. This chain uses TRBV4-2 with TRBJ1-2, with a weak D call TRBD1 (6 bases). The TCR was taken from a man between 40 and 49 years old with acute or convalescent COVID-19. CDR3 nucleotides: TGTGCCAGCAGCCAAGATTGGGCAGGGGTTAACTATGGCTACACCTTC. Translated, it gives CASSQDWAGVNYGYTF.